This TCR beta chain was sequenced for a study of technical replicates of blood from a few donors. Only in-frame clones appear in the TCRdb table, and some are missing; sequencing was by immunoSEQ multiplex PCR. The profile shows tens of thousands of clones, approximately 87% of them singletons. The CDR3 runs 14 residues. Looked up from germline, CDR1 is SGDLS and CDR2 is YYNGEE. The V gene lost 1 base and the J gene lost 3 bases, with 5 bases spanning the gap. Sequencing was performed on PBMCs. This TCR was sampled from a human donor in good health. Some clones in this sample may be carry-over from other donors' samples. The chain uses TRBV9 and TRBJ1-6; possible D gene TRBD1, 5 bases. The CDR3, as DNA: TGTGCCAGCAGCGTAACAGGCTATAATTCACCCCTCCACTTT. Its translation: CASSVTGYNSPLHF.